The 26 T cell receptor beta chains presented below share a single source sample, sequenced in a study of T-cell reconstitution after alpha-beta-depleted transplantation in children. Preparation of the TCRbeta library used unique molecular identifiers. MiXCR was run by TCRdb on the PCR reads, yielding one entry per CDR3 protein. Here the sample spans about 980,000 distinct CDR3 sequences, about 26% being singletons. Sequenced here: PBMCs, mostly from graft donor cells, sampled 360 days after TCRalphabeta/CD19-depleted stem cell transplant. Every receptor here comes from a boy younger than two who had a stem cell transplant for SCID, so the T cells may come from the graft donor.

This rearrangement joins TRBV28 to TRBJ1-1; a possible D gene is TRBD1 (5 bases). The V gene lost 5 bases and the J gene lost 11 bases, with 21 bases spanning the gap. Germline V lookup: CDR1 MDHEN, CDR2 SYDVKM. The CDR3 is made up of 14 amino acids. The CDR3 DNA is TGTGCCAGCAGTCCATCCGGGGCCGGGACCGGGGCTTTCTTT. It encodes CASSPSGAGTGAFF.

The chain joins TRBV9 to TRBJ2-5, with D possibly matching TRBD1 (6 bases). Germline V gene data show CDR1 as SGDLS and CDR2 as YYNGEE. V was shortened by 6 bases and J by 3 bases, with 18 bases between the two germline ends. This CDR3 is 15 amino acids long. The CDR3 reads CASNSQGTWEETQYF. DNA for the CDR3: TGTGCCAGCAACTCACAGGGCACATGGGAAGAGACCCAGTACTTC.

V is TRBV5-1 and J is TRBJ1-1, with D hard to call. The V end was cut by 0 bases, the J end by 1 base, with 10 bases between. CDR3 size: 15 residues. CDR1 is SGHRS, CDR2 YFSETQ, per germline. Written as DNA, the CDR3 is TGCGCCAGCAGCTTGGCTAATCCAGGGAACACTGAAGCTTTCTTT. It encodes CASSLANPGNTEAFF.

This clonotype was seen a few times. The chain is built from TRBV4-3 and TRBJ1-1; D is uncertain. The CDR3 has 16 amino acids. V lost 0 bases and J lost 4, with 15 bases in between. Germline CDR1 and CDR2: LGHNA and YSLEER. The DNA for the CDR3 is TGCGCCAGCAGCCAAGATCTGAGTTTTCGAGGCACTGAAGCTTTCTTT. Translating it yields CASSQDLSFRGTEAFF.

This rearrangement joins TRBV27 to TRBJ1-2; D possibly corresponds to TRBD1 (6 bases). The V gene's germline CDR1 is MNHEY and CDR2 SMNVEV (reference sequence). The CDR3 sequence is 14 residues long. The germline V and J ends were trimmed by 6 bases and 4 bases, with 15 bases remaining between them. DNA of the CDR3: TGTGCCAGCAGACAGGGTCATCCTGGCTATGGCTACACCTTC. It yields the protein CASRQGHPGYGYTF.

This clonotype was counted only a few times. The gene calls are TRBV12-3 or TRBV12-4 and TRBJ1-2; 7 nucleotides agree with TRBD1. The junction had 7 bases not matched to a gene; V was cut back by 5 bases and J by 4 bases. The CDR3 spans 14 residues. The CDR3 sequence: CASSLLTGSYGYTF. As DNA, the CDR3 is TGTGCCAGCAGTCTGTTGACAGGGTCCTATGGCTACACCTTC.

Only a few counts were recorded for this clonotype. The chain recombines TRBV7-9 with TRBJ2-1, with TRBD1 matching 9 bases. The CDR3 runs to 15 residues. The ends lost 2 bases at V and 6 bases at J; junction bases unmatched: 5. CDR1 and CDR2 (germline): SEHNR, FQNEAQ (reference sequence). The CDR3: CASSLRTGDSNEQFF. The CDR3 bases are TGTGCCAGCAGCTTACGGACAGGGGATAGCAATGAGCAGTTCTTC.

This clonotype has just a few counts. The rearrangement links TRBV7-3 to TRBJ2-1; TRBD2 agrees at 11 bases. Germline CDR1 reads SGHTA; CDR2 reads FQGTGA. CDR3 size: 15 residues. J was trimmed by 4 bases and V by 5 bases; bases with no gene match: 4. The chain's CDR3 is CASSVTSGTYNEQFF. In DNA, the CDR3 is TGTGCCAGCAGCGTGACTAGCGGGACATACAATGAGCAGTTCTTC.

The table lists this clonotype with a few counts. V gene TRBV4-2 combines with J gene TRBJ2-1, with TRBD2 matching 7 bases. From germline, CDR1 is LGHNA and CDR2 YNFKEQ. The CDR3 has 13 amino acids. The J segment lost 5 bases and the V segment lost 5 bases, leaving 3 bases of the junction unmatched. The CDR3 DNA follows: TGTGCCAGCAGCATCCGGGGGGACAATGAGCAGTTCTTC. This encodes CASSIRGDNEQFF.

The chain couples TRBV11-2 to TRBJ2-1; 14 bases match TRBD2. Germline-derived CDR1 and CDR2 are SGHAT and FQNNGV. Trimming took 4 bases from V and 5 from J; bases not matched to a gene: 10. The CDR3 covers 18 residues. The DNA of the CDR3 is TGTGCCAGCAGCTCAAGGGGACTAGCGGGGGCCCTACACAATGAGCAGTTCTTC. Encoded protein: CASSSRGLAGALHNEQFF.

The chain links TRBV5-1 to TRBJ2-7; the D gene is possibly TRBD2 (6 bases). The CDR3 covers 15 residues. The V gene's germline CDR1 is SGHRS and CDR2 YFSETQ. Trimming took 4 bases from V and 5 from J, leaving 19 bases between them. The CDR3: CASSPILAGPDEQYF. DNA of the CDR3: TGCGCCAGCAGCCCAATACTAGCTGGGCCGGACGAGCAGTACTTC.

This clonotype was seen a few times. The chain links TRBV11-2 to TRBJ1-3; 7 bases are a match to TRBD1. V dropped 2 bases and J dropped 0; count of bases not matched to a gene: 10. The CDR3 extends over 18 amino acids. In germline, CDR1 is SGHAT, CDR2 FQNNGV. CDR3 sequence (DNA): TGTGCCAGCAGCTTAAACGGCAGGGGGTTCCACTCTGGAAACACCATATATTTT. Its protein product is CASSLNGRGFHSGNTIYF.

A few counts support this clonotype. The chain links TRBV3-1 to TRBJ1-2; D not resolved. The CDR3 contains 15 residues. Germline V gene sequence: CDR1 LGHDT, CDR2 YNNKEL (reference sequence). Deletions cut 4 bases from V and 5 bases from J, with 17 bases between. CDR3 sequence reads: CASSPRISTGYGYTF. In nucleotides, the CDR3 is TGTGCCAGCAGCCCCAGGATCTCGACGGGGTATGGCTACACCTTC.

The chain is built from TRBV24-1 and TRBJ2-1, with 8 bases identical to TRBD2. The germline V gene has CDR1 KGHDR and CDR2 SFDVKD. Germline trimming cut 7 bases from V and 2 bases from J; bases unmatched to any gene: 3. CDR3 size: 14 residues. This CDR3 reads CATSGGGPYNEQFF. The DNA of the CDR3 is TGTGCCACCAGCGGCGGGGGGCCCTACAATGAGCAGTTCTTC.

This clonotype has more than one count but fewer than ten. CDR3 in amino acids: CASSFRVKQFF. The CDR3 nucleotides are TGTGCCAGCAGTTTCCGAGTTAAGCAGTTCTTC. V is TRBV12-3 or TRBV12-4 and J is TRBJ2-1; D is uncertain. The V end lost 3 bases, the J end lost 11 bases, and 8 bases lay between the germline ends. The CDR3 length is 11 residues.

This chain uses TRBV20-1 with TRBJ2-5; TRBD1 is a possible D gene (6 bases). The CDR3 runs 13 residues. Germline V gene lookup returns CDR1 DFQATT and CDR2 SNEGSKA (reference sequence). The ends were cut back, 3 bases at V and 0 bases at J, with 8 bases in the middle. The CDR3 here is CSASRDNQETQYF. Here the CDR3 DNA reads TGCAGTGCTAGCCGGGACAACCAAGAGACCCAGTACTTC.

The table lists this clonotype with a few counts. This rearrangement joins TRBV20-1 to TRBJ1-1, with D perhaps TRBD1 (6 bases). V was clipped by 0 bases and J by 7 bases, with 15 bases between them. The germline CDR1 and CDR2 sequences are DFQATT and SNEGSKA (reference sequence). The CDR3 runs 14 residues. The CDR3 DNA follows: TGCAGTGCTAGAGATAGGGGGGCTCTCGGTGAAGCTTTCTTT. Protein: CSARDRGALGEAFF.

V and J are TRBV6-1 and TRBJ2-3; D tentatively reads TRBD1 or TRBD2 (6 bases each). Germline V gives CDR1 MNHNS, CDR2 SASEGT. The CDR3 runs to 15 residues. The germline V and J ends were trimmed by 11 bases and 4 bases, with 22 bases remaining between them. The CDR3 loop reads CASKGGRTVADTQYF. CDR3 DNA: TGTGCCTCTAAGGGGGGTCGGACAGTTGCAGATACGCAGTATTTT.

In its sample, this clonotype was seen a few times. The DNA is omitted, as the CDR3 cannot be located on it reliably, and the CDR3 follows TCRdb's listing. The rearrangement joins TRBV21-1 to TRBJ2-7; the table gives TRBD1 as D, unverified against the DNA. TRBV21-1 is shown as a pseudogene. The CDR3 is made up of 15 amino acids, end residues included. CDR3 sequence: CASSKGWGQGNEQYF.

About this clonotype itself: One end of the junction does not line up with germline, which may come from a read error. This chain joins TRBV5-1 and TRBJ1-1; D call uncertain. CDR3 size: 13 residues. Germline CDR1 reads SGHRS; CDR2 reads YFSETQ. The CDR3 spells CASSLEHSNRARF. CDR3 nucleotides: TGCGCCAGCAGCTTGGAACACAGCAACCGCGCCCGATTT.

This clonotype was observed a handful of times. The chain carries TRBV20-1 and TRBJ2-1; 9 nucleotides align to TRBD2. The CDR3 is 15 residues long. Germline V gene sequence: CDR1 DFQATT, CDR2 SNEGSKA (reference sequence). Unmatched junction bases numbered 9, after V lost 3 bases and J lost 6 bases. The chain's CDR3 is CSARGVSGGSNEQFF. The CDR3 coding sequence is TGCAGTGCTAGGGGGGTTAGCGGGGGAAGCAATGAGCAGTTCTTC.

This clonotype was seen only a few times. V is TRBV20-1 and J is TRBJ2-1; D is undetermined. This CDR3 has 14 amino acids. Trimming cost V 2 bases and J 0 bases, with 8 bases left between them. Per the germline V gene, CDR1 is DFQATT and CDR2 is SNEGSKA (reference sequence). The CDR3 bases are TGCAGTGCTAGACGACTGAGCTCCTACAATGAGCAGTTCTTC. It specifies CSARRLSSYNEQFF.

This chain joins TRBV19 and TRBJ2-7; tentatively, D is TRBD1 or TRBD2 (5 bases each). From germline, CDR1 is LNHDA and CDR2 SQIVND (reference sequence). Trimming stripped 4 bases from V and 5 bases from J, with 18 bases between. The CDR3 runs to 15 residues. CDR3 coding DNA: TGTGCCAGTAGTAGAAAACCCCAGGGAGTTGACGAGCAGTACTTC. Its protein is CASSRKPQGVDEQYF.

This clonotype occurred a few times. The chain combines TRBV6-1 with TRBJ2-7, with 12 nucleotides matching TRBD1. The J segment lost 5 bases and the V segment lost 6 bases, leaving 5 bases of the junction unmatched. This CDR3 is 14 amino acids long. Germline lookup yields CDR1 MNHNS and CDR2 SASEGT. For the CDR3, the DNA is TGTGCCAGCAGGGGACAGGGGGCCTTCCACGAGCAGTACTTC. Residues: CASRGQGAFHEQYF.

V usage is TRBV20-1 and J usage is TRBJ1-6; tentatively, D is TRBD1 (6 bases). This CDR3 has 15 residues. CDR1 DFQATT and CDR2 SNEGSKA come from the germline V gene (reference sequence). With 0 bases removed from V and 6 bases from J, the gap between germline ends came to 12 bases. CDR3 DNA: TGCAGTGCTAGAGAGGTGGGGGCAGTTAATTCACCCCTCCACTTT. Translation: CSAREVGAVNSPLHF.

About this clonotype: The junction departs from germline at one end; a sequencing error may be responsible. The chain joins TRBV20-1 to TRBJ2-2; TRBD2 matches at 10 bases. The germline CDR1 and CDR2 sequences are DFQATT and SNEGSKA (reference sequence). The CDR3 runs to 15 residues. The CDR3 DNA reads as TGCAGTGCTCGGCAGCGGGGGGGAGATAGTGGGGAGCTGATTTTT. This translates into CSARQRGGDSGELIF.